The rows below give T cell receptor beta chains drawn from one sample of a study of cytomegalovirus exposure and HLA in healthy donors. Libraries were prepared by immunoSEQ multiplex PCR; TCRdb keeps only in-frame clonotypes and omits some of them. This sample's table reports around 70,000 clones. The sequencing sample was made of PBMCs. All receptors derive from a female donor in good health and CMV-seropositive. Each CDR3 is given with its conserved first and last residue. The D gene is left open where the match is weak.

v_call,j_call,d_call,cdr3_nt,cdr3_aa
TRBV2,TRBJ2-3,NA,TGTGCCAGCAGTGAACAGGGGAGCACAGATACGCAGTATTTT,CASSEQGSTDTQYF
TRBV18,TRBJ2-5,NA,TGTGCCAGCTCACCCCCATCCAGGGGAGGGCCGGTAGGAGAGACCCAGTACTTC,CASSPPSRGGPVGETQYF
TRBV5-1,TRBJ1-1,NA,TGCGCCAGCAGCCCGACAACAGGGACCACTGAAGCTTTCTTT,CASSPTTGTTEAFF
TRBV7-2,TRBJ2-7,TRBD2,TGTGCCAGCAGCTTAGCGGGACTAGAGCAGGGATCCTACGAGCAGTACTTC,CASSLAGLEQGSYEQYF
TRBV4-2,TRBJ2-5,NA,TGTGCCAGCAGCCAAGATCTGAGGGGGGGCGAAGAGACCCAGTACTTC,CASSQDLRGGEETQYF
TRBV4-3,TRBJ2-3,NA,TGCGCCAGCAGCTCTATGAGGGACTCTGGTACAGATACGCAGTATTTT,CASSSMRDSGTDTQYF
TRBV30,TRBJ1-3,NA,TGTGCCTGGAGTCACATCGGGCAGGGGACATTAAGAGGAAACACCATATATTTT,CAWSHIGQGTLRGNTIYF
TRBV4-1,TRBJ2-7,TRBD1,TGCGCCAGCAGCCAGGGGGGCGCAGGGGGCTACTCCGAGCAGTACTTC,CASSQGGAGGYSEQYF
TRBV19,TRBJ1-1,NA,TGTGCCAGTAGTATAGCTGGGGCCCCTGGAGGGACTGAAGCTTTCTTT,CASSIAGAPGGTEAFF
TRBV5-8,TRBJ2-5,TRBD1,TGTGCCAGCAGCTTGGGACAGGGTGGGCTTAAAGAGACCCAGTACTTC,CASSLGQGGLKETQYF
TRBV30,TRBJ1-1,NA,TGTGCCAGCGGGGGGATAACGTATGAAGCTTTCTTT,CASGGITYEAFF
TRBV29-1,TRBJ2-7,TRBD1,TGCAGCGTTGAACGCCAGGGGGCCTACGAGCAGTACTTC,CSVERQGAYEQYF
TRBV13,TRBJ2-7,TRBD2,TGTGCCAGCAGCTTCCCCCGGGGGGGGGAGCAGTACTTC,CASSFPRGGEQYF
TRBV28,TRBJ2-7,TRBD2,TGTGCCAGCAGCCGCGGACTAGCGGGAGGCTACGAGCAGTACTTC,CASSRGLAGGYEQYF
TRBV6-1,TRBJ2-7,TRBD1,TGTGCCAGCAGTCGGGACAGCTACTACGAGCAGTACTTC,CASSRDSYYEQYF
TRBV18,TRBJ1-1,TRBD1,TGTGCCAGCTCACCCTTAGGACAGGGGGCTGAAGCTTTCTTT,CASSPLGQGAEAFF
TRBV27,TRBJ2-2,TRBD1,TGTGCCAGCAGCCTTATGTACGGGACAGGGAGTGGGGAGCTGTTTTTT,CASSLMYGTGSGELFF
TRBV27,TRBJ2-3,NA,TGTGCCAGCAGTTCCTCGGACAGAAGGGATGGAGATACGCAGTATTTT,CASSSSDRRDGDTQYF
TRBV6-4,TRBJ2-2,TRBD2,TGTGCCAGCAGTAGCGGGAGCACCGGGGAGCTGTTTTTT,CASSSGSTGELFF
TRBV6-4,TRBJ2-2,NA,TGTGCCAGCAGTGATTCGAACTCCCTTGAAGCCGGGGAGCTGTTTTTT,CASSDSNSLEAGELFF
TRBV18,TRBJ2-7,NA,TGTGCCAGCTCACGTGAAACAGCCCCGAGCTCCTACGAGCAGTACTTC,CASSRETAPSSYEQYF
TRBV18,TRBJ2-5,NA,TGTGCCAGCTCACCCAGACAGGGAGGCCAAGAGACCCAGTACTTC,CASSPRQGGQETQYF
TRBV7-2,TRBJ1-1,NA,TGTGCCAGCAGCTTAGGTGGAGCACAGGGCCACGCGGGAGCTTTCTTT,CASSLGGAQGHAGAFF
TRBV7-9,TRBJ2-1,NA,TGTGCCAGCAGCTTAAGAGGGGGAGTACCAATAGTTGAGCAGTTCTTC,CASSLRGGVPIVEQFF
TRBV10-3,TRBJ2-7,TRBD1,TGTGCCGTCGGGACAGGAGGTTCCTACGAGCAGTACTTC,CAVGTGGSYEQYF
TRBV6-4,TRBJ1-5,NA,TGTGCCAGCAGTGAACAGGGCGGTAGCAATCAGCCCCAGCATTTT,CASSEQGGSNQPQHF
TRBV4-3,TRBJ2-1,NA,TGCGCCAGCAGCCAAGAGGTTGCCGGGTTCAATGAGCAGTTCTTC,CASSQEVAGFNEQFF
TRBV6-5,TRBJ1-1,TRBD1,TGTGCCAGCAGTCGCCCAGGGGGAACTGAAGCTTTCTTT,CASSRPGGTEAFF
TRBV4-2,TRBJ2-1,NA,TGTGCCAGCAGCCAAGCACGGACAGTAAACAATGAGCAGTTCTTC,CASSQARTVNNEQFF
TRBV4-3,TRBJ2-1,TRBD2,TGCGCCAGCAGTCCCAAGCGGGAGAGGGATGAGCAGTTCTTC,CASSPKRERDEQFF
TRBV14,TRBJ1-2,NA,TGTGCCAGCAGCCCCACAGGGCCCACGGTTGGCTACACCTTC,CASSPTGPTVGYTF
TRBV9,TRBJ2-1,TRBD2,TGTGCCAGCAGTTCTCGGGGACTAGCGCACTCCGACAATGAGCAGTTCTTC,CASSSRGLAHSDNEQFF